This T cell receptor beta chain was sequenced in a study of T cells in localized non-small cell lung cancer. The CDR3 length is 15 residues. V was trimmed by 2 bases and J by 6 bases, leaving 13 bases between them. CDR1 and CDR2 (germline): MNHEY, SVGAGI. Study conclusions and caveats: Those with higher blood T cell density had longer overall survival. Paired adjacent lung recovered a median around 60 of the top 100 tumor clones.

Repertoires were generated with immunoSEQ multiplex PCR, while TCRdb's copy carries only in-frame clones and drops some. Counted here are 38,000 or so clones, just over 85% occurring once; the ten biggest clones make up around 6.1%. A remark on this clone: Its specificity is not known.

The chain joins TRBV6-5 to TRBJ2-2; TRBD2 is a possible D gene (5 bases). Sample: peripheral blood mononuclear cells, taken before any cancer treatment. The TCR was taken from a male donor older than 55 with stage II lung adenocarcinoma. CDR3 in amino acids: CASSYNGVVAGELFF. The CDR3 DNA sequence: TGTGCCAGCAGTTACAACGGGGTCGTGGCCGGGGAGCTGTTTTTT.